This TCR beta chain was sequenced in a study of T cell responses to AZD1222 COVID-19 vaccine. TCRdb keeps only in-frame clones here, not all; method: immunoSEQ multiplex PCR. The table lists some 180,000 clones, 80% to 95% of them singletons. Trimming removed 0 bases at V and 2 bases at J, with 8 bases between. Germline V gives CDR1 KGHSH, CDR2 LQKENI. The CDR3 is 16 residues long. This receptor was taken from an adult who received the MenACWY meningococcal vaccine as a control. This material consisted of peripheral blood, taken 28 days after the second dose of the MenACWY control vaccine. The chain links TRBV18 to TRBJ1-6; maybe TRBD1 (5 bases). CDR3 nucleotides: TGTGCCAGCTCACCACCAGGGACGGCCTATAATTCACCCCTCCACTTT. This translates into CASSPPGTAYNSPLHF.